This T cell receptor (beta chain) was profiled in a study of shared clonotypes between healthy human individuals. DNA at approximately 200 ng, around 30,000 T cell genomes, went into sorted-subset replicate PCRs. Repertoires were generated with immunoSEQ multiplex PCR, while TCRdb's copy carries only in-frame clones and drops some. The table lists approximately 2.1 million clones, more than 80% of them singletons. In germline, CDR1 is ENHRY, CDR2 SYGVKD. CDR3 length: 11 amino acids. Sequences were obtained from naive CD4+ T cells from PBMCs. The subset here: CD45RA+ positively selected. This rearrangement joins TRBV10-3 to TRBJ2-3; TRBD2 aligns across 10 bases. The receptor's source is a young man in good health. Some clones in this sample may be carry-over from other donors' samples. CDR3 in DNA: TGTGCGAGCGGGAGGGGGGATACGCAGTATTTT. Its translation: CASGRGDTQYF.